These 24 T cell receptor beta chains share one sample of origin, sequenced in a study of cytotoxic CD8 clonotypes in ibrutinib-treated CLL. Assay used: immunoSEQ multiplex PCR; TCRdb lists only in-frame clones, some missing. This table has 100,000 to 150,000 clones, roughly 85% appearing once. The source material was PBMCs, sampled after 24 months of ibrutinib treatment. The source of these receptors is a human donor with chronic lymphocytic leukemia.

V gene TRBV5-1 combines with J gene TRBJ1-3, with no clear D. Germline V gene data show CDR1 as SGHRS and CDR2 as YFSETQ. This CDR3 has 14 amino acids. V shed 2 bases and J shed 7 bases, with 13 bases lying between them. The CDR3 DNA reads as TGCGCCAGCAGCTTCGACGACTGGGCCAACACCATATATTTT. Encoded protein: CASSFDDWANTIYF.

This clone was counted many times. In DNA form, the CDR3 reads TGCATCTCAGGGACGGGTTGGGACACAGATACGCAGTATTTT. Protein: CISGTGWDTDTQYF. The chain recombines TRBV21-1 with TRBJ2-3. TRBV21-1 is tagged as a pseudogene. The CDR3 runs 14 residues.

Only one count was recorded for this clone. This chain joins TRBV28 and TRBJ1-2; D is unclear. From germline, CDR1 is MDHEN and CDR2 SYDVKM. V lost 4 bases to trimming and J lost 7 bases, with 13 bases between them. This CDR3 region has 13 residues. In nucleotides, the CDR3 is TGTGCCAGCAGTTCCGGGGATTATGGTGGCTACACCTTC. Its protein is CASSSGDYGGYTF.

This clone was seen only once. This chain uses TRBV7-9 with TRBJ2-7; D might be TRBD2 (5 bases). This CDR3 is 15 amino acids long. Trimming pared 1 base from V and 0 bases from J, leaving 10 bases between. The germline V gene has CDR1 SEHNR and CDR2 FQNEAQ (reference sequence). The CDR3 nucleotides are TGTGCCAGCAGCTTAGAAGGACTGATCTCCTACGAGCAGTACTTC. This sequence encodes CASSLEGLISYEQYF. The full variable domain, completed using reference TRBV7-9 and TRBJ2-7, is DTGVSQNPRHKITKRGQNVTFRCDPISEHNRLYWYRQTLGQGPEFLTYFQNEAQLEKSRLLSDRFSAERPKGSFSTLEIQRTEQGDSAMYLCASSLEGLISYEQYFGPGTRLTVT.

This rearrangement joins TRBV30 to TRBJ1-1; D unclear. The CDR3 length is 11 residues. Trimming removed 0 bases at V and 10 bases at J, with 9 bases between. Germline V lookup: CDR1 GTSNPN, CDR2 SVGIG (reference sequence). The CDR3 protein is CAWSVGLGAFF. Written as DNA, the CDR3 is TGTGCCTGGAGTGTAGGCCTTGGAGCTTTCTTT. The full variable domain, rest sourced from reference TRBV30 and TRBJ1-1, is SQTIHQWPATLVQPVGSPLSLECTVEGTSNPNLYWYRQAAGRGLQLLFYSVGIGQISSEVPQNLSASRPQDRQFILSSKKLLLSDSGFYLCAWSVGLGAFFGQGTRLTVV.

The rearrangement uses TRBV7-2 and TRBJ1-4; D is perhaps TRBD1 (6 bases). The V end lost 6 bases, the J end lost 8 bases, and 13 bases lay between the germline ends. The CDR3 spans 13 residues. Germline CDR1 and CDR2: SGHTA and FQGNSA. CDR3 loop: CASRGGGLEKLFF. The CDR3 coding sequence is TGTGCCAGCAGAGGGGGGGGTTTGGAAAAACTGTTTTTT. Full variable domain (missing parts from reference TRBV7-2 and TRBJ1-4): GAGVSQSPSNKVTEKGKDVELRCDPISGHTALYWYRQSLGQGLEFLIYFQGNSAPDKSGLPSDRFSAERTGGSVSTLTIQRTQQEDSAVYLCASRGGGLEKLFFGSGTQLSVL.

Notes on this clone: The identical CDR3 is also encoded by other nucleotide sequences in the sample. V is TRBV9 and J is TRBJ1-4; the D is unclear. This CDR3 has 14 residues. V lost 0 bases, J lost 8 bases, and 11 bases lay in between. Germline loops: CDR1 SGDLS, CDR2 YYNGEE. CDR3 amino acids: CASSVDRGGEKLFF. DNA of the CDR3: TGTGCCAGCAGCGTAGACCGGGGAGGGGAAAAACTGTTTTTT.

About this clone: One end of the junction is discordant with germline, which a read error may explain. This chain connects TRBV7-7 to TRBJ2-5; 8 bases are shared with TRBD1. The germline CDR1 and CDR2 sequences are SSHAT and FNYEAQ (reference sequence). The CDR3 has 13 residues. CDR3: CASSQGAEETQYF. In nucleotides, the CDR3 is TGTGCTAGCAGCCAGGGGGCGGAAGAGACCCAGTACTTC.

The chain joins TRBV4-3 to TRBJ2-5; D unresolved. The CDR3 is 15 residues long. Germline CDR1 reads LGHNA; CDR2 reads YSLEER. Between the trimmed V and J ends, which lost 2 bases and 5 bases, there was a span of 15 bases. CDR3 loop: CASSQRLSKTETQYF. The CDR3 coding sequence is TGCGCCAGCAGCCAACGGCTCTCAAAGACTGAGACCCAGTACTTC.

The genes are TRBV7-9 and TRBJ1-3; possibly TRBD1 for D (5 bases). V lost 5 bases and J 0 bases, leaving 11 bases between the germline ends. Germline lookup yields CDR1 SEHNR and CDR2 FQNEAQ (reference sequence). This CDR3 contains 15 residues. CDR3 in amino acids: CASSPQGYSGNTIYF. In DNA, the CDR3 is TGTGCCAGCAGCCCCCAGGGTTACTCTGGAAACACCATATATTTT.

This chain uses TRBV13 with TRBJ1-5; possibly TRBD1 for D (6 bases). Trimming pared 2 bases from V and 4 bases from J, leaving 12 bases between. The CDR3 is made up of 15 amino acids. Germline V CDR1 and CDR2: PRHDT, FYEKMQ (reference sequence). DNA for the CDR3: TGTGCCAGCAGCTTATCACAGGGAGAAAATCAGCCCCAGCATTTT. Translation: CASSLSQGENQPQHF.

The genes are TRBV28 and TRBJ2-7; the match to TRBD1 covers 11 bases. V dropped 7 bases and J dropped 5; count of bases not matched to a gene: 4. CDR3 size: 13 residues. Germline assignment: CDR1 MDHEN and CDR2 SYDVKM. The CDR3 spells CASMDRGRDEQYF. The CDR3 DNA reads TGTGCCAGCATGGACAGGGGGCGCGACGAGCAGTACTTC.

The chain uses TRBV2 and TRBJ2-5, with TRBD2 matching 12 bases. The CDR3 length is 16 residues. CDR1 and CDR2 from the germline V gene are SNHLY and FYNNEI. With 5 bases clipped from V and 5 bases from J, the junction kept 9 bases outside the gene matches. The CDR3 sequence is CASSSTSGSQGETQYF. As DNA, the CDR3 is TGTGCCAGCAGTTCGACTAGCGGGAGTCAGGGTGAGACCCAGTACTTC.

The gene calls are TRBV5-1 and TRBJ1-4; D possibly corresponds to TRBD1 (5 bases). The germline V and J ends were trimmed by 4 bases and 0 bases, with 13 bases remaining between them. Germline V gives CDR1 SGHRS, CDR2 YFSETQ. The CDR3 extends over 16 amino acids. DNA for the CDR3: TGCGCCAGCAGCCCGGACACCCTCTCAACTAATGAAAAACTGTTTTTT. Protein sequence: CASSPDTLSTNEKLFF.

The V gene is TRBV28, the J gene TRBJ1-4; possibly TRBD1 for D (5 bases). V was clipped by 6 bases and J by 5 bases, with 16 bases between them. The germline V gene encodes CDR1 MDHEN and CDR2 SYDVKM. The length of the CDR3 is 15 residues. CDR3: CASRSEDRLNEKLFF. The CDR3 DNA reads as TGTGCCAGCAGATCGGAAGACAGATTAAATGAAAAACTGTTTTTT.

The rearrangement links TRBV10-3 to TRBJ2-2, with TRBD2 identical over 8 bases. CDR1 is ENHRY and CDR2 is SYGVKD in the germline V gene. The CDR3 contains 13 residues. V shed 8 bases and J 6 bases; nucleotides not matched to a gene: 5. CDR3 coding DNA: TGTGCCATCTCGACGGGGGGGGCCGGGGAGCTGTTTTTT. Protein sequence: CAISTGGAGELFF.

The V and J genes are TRBV27 and TRBJ2-1, with 9 bases aligning to TRBD2. Germline V lookup: CDR1 MNHEY, CDR2 SMNVEV (reference sequence). J gave up 4 bases and V 4 bases, and 11 bases lay outside the gene matches. CDR3 length: 17 residues. CDR3 nucleotide sequence: TGTGCCAGCAGTTCCGAACCTCGCCTAGCGGGGTACAATGAGCAGTTCTTC. Encoded protein: CASSSEPRLAGYNEQFF.

The chain recombines TRBV18 with TRBJ1-4; maybe TRBD1 (6 bases). Trimming removed 1 base at V and 4 bases at J, with 10 bases between. The CDR3 totals 15 residues. The germline V gene encodes CDR1 KGHSH and CDR2 LQKENI. The CDR3 loop is CASSPQAQGNEKLFF. The CDR3 nucleotides are TGTGCCAGCTCACCACAGGCACAGGGTAATGAAAAACTGTTTTTT. Drawing the rest from reference TRBV18 and TRBJ1-4, the complete variable domain is NAGVMQNPRHLVRRRGQEARLRCSPMKGHSHVYWYRQLPEEGLKFMVYLQKENIIDESGMPKERFSAEFPKEGPSILRIQQVVRGDSAAYFCASSPQAQGNEKLFFGSGTQLSVL.

Here the CDR3 reads CAWIGKKGYGGYTF. The CDR3 region has the DNA TGTGCCTGGATAGGGAAGAAGGGATATGGTGGCTACACCTTC. The chain joins TRBV30 to TRBJ1-2; D gene unclear. CDR1 is GTSNPN and CDR2 is SVGIG in the germline V gene (reference sequence). The V end was cut by 4 bases, the J end by 7 bases, with 19 bases between. There are 14 residues in the CDR3.

This chain joins TRBV27 and TRBJ2-1, with no clear D. CDR3 length equals 15 residues. V shed 3 bases and J shed 1 base, with 10 bases lying between them. Germline CDR1 and CDR2: MNHEY and SMNVEV (reference sequence). This CDR3 is CASSFLVGSYNEQFF. Written as DNA, the CDR3 is TGTGCCAGCAGTTTTTTAGTAGGGTCCTACAATGAGCAGTTCTTC.

The genes are TRBV7-2 and TRBJ2-1, with D unresolved. Germline V CDR1 and CDR2: SGHTA, FQGNSA. Deletions cut 3 bases from V and 6 bases from J, with 6 bases between. The CDR3 sequence is 12 residues long. CDR3 DNA: TGTGCCAGCAGCTTCAACAGCAATGAGCAGTTCTTC. Encoded protein: CASSFNSNEQFF.

The V gene is TRBV15, the J gene TRBJ2-5; 9 nucleotides align to TRBD1. With 3 bases clipped from V and 4 bases from J, the junction kept 15 bases outside the gene matches. The CDR3 sequence is 18 residues long. Germline V gene sequence: CDR1 LNHNV, CDR2 YYDKDF (reference sequence). The CDR3 DNA reads as TGTGCCACCAGCAGGCTCCCGGGGACAGGGAGATCCTCAGAGACCCAGTACTTC. Translated: CATSRLPGTGRSSETQYF.

This rearrangement joins TRBV30 to TRBJ1-2; tentatively, D is TRBD1 (5 bases). The CDR3 consists of 13 residues. The germline gives CDR1 GTSNPN, CDR2 SVGIG (reference sequence). Trimming took off 2 bases at V and 4 bases at J, with 11 bases between the two ends. The CDR3 here is CAWSQGKGYGYTF. DNA of the CDR3: TGTGCCTGGAGTCAGGGAAAGGGCTATGGCTACACCTTC.

This clone was seen a few times. The chain carries TRBV6-4 and TRBJ1-2; the D is unclear. Trimming stripped 0 bases from V and 8 bases from J, with 25 bases between. The germline V gene encodes CDR1 MRHNA and CDR2 SNTAGT. This CDR3 has 18 amino acids. The CDR3 nucleotides are TGTGCCAGCAGTGACTCGGCTTGGGGTGCGTCAATATCGGGGGGCTACACCTTC. This encodes CASSDSAWGASISGGYTF.